Detailed here is one TCR beta chain. As yet, its antigen is unknown. Assay: immunoSEQ multiplex PCR; the TCRdb copy retains only in-frame clones and omits some. The table includes about 43,000 clones, just over 75% detected once. The data were taken from a study of vaccination effects on CD4 cells after COVID-19. Prior to sequencing, the ViraFEST assay stimulated PBMC with viral peptide pools, which expanded the antigen-specific CD4+ T cells. Culture lasted approximately 10 days before CD4+ T cell isolation. All vaccine recipients tested negative for nucleocapsid antibodies and had never contracted SARS-CoV-2 infection. Looked up from germline, CDR1 is MNHEY and CDR2 is SVGAGI. The CDR3 runs 15 residues. Trimming pared 5 bases from V and 4 bases from J, leaving 15 bases between.

This receptor was identified in a human donor who received a COVID-19 vaccine. Sequenced here: CD4+ T cells from PBMCs cultured with SARS-CoV-2 spike peptides, sampled before COVID-19 vaccination. The chain joins TRBV6-5 to TRBJ1-5; unclear D gene. The CDR3 reads CASSPRAKMNQPQHF. As DNA, the CDR3 is TGTGCCAGCAGTCCCCGAGCAAAAATGAATCAGCCCCAGCATTTT.